This T cell receptor (beta chain) was sequenced for a study of metastatic and nonmetastatic thyroid tumors. Whole-study context: Both malignant and benign thyroid patients supplied peripheral blood and tumor or nodule tissue samples, across which the repertoires of these patients were then compared.

Study outcomes and limitations: The study reportedly found significantly higher TCR beta diversity in malignant thyroid tumors than benign nodules, in blood and tumor.

TCRdb redid the clone calls on the PCR reads using MiXCR. There are about 93,000 clones in the sample; roughly 13% occur only once, and around 11% lies in the top ten. This clone was counted at least ten times. The target antigen is unknown. Thyroid surgery was preceded by no treatment in any patient. CDR3 length: 13 amino acids. J was trimmed by 8 bases and V by 2 bases; bases with no gene match: 4. Per the germline V gene, CDR1 is SQVTM and CDR2 is ANQGSEA. The chain has TRBV29-1 and TRBJ1-4; 8 positions agree with TRBD1. The specimen sequenced was blood. This receptor was obtained from a female donor with papillary thyroid cancer or a benign thyroid nodule (not recorded which). Some clones in this sample may be carry-over from other donors' samples. The CDR3, as DNA: TGCAGCGTTGAACAGGGGGCAGGGGAAAAACTGTTTTTT. It translates to CSVEQGAGEKLFF.